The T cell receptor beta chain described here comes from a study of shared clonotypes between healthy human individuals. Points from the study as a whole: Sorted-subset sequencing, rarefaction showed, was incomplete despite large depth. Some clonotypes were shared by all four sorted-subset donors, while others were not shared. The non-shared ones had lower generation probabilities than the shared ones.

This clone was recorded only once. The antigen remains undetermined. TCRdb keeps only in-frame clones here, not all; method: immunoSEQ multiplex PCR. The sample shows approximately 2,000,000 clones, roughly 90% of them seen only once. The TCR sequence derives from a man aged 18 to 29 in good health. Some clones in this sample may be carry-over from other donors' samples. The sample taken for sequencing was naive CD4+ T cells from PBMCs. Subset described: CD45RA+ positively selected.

CDR3 coding DNA: TGTGCCAGCTCACCAGGGGGGGCTAATGGCTACACCTTC. Amino acid sequence: CASSPGGANGYTF. The gene calls are TRBV18 and TRBJ1-2, with D possibly matching TRBD1 (6 bases). The V end was cut by 2 bases, the J end by 6 bases, with 10 bases between. This CDR3 region has 13 residues. The V gene's germline CDR1 is KGHSH and CDR2 LQKENI.